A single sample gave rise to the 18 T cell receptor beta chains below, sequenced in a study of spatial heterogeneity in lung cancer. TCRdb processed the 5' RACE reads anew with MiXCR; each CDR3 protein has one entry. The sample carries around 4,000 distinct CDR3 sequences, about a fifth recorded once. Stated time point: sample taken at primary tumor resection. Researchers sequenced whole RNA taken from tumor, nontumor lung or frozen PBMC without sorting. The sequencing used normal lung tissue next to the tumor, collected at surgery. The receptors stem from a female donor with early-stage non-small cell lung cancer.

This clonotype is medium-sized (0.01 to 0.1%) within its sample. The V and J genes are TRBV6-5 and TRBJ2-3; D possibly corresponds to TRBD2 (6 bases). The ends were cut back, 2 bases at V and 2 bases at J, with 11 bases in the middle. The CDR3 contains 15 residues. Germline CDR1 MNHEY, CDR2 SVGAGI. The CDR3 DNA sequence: TGTGCCAGCAGTTACGGGGGGACTTACACAGATACGCAGTATTTT. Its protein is CASSYGGTYTDTQYF.

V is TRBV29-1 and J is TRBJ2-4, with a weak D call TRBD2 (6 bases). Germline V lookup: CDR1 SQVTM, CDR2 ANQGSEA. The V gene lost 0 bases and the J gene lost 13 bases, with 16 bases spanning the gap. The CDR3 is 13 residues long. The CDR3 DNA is TGCAGCGTTGAAGAGCCGGGAGCCTACTCACAGTACTTC. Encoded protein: CSVEEPGAYSQYF.

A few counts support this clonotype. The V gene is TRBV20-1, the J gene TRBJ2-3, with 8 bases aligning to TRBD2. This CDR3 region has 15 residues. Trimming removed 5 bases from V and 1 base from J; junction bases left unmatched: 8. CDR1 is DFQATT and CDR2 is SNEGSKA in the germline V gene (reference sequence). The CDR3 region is CSAAPGGRGTDTQYF. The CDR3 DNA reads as TGCAGTGCTGCCCCGGGGGGGCGGGGCACAGATACGCAGTATTTT.

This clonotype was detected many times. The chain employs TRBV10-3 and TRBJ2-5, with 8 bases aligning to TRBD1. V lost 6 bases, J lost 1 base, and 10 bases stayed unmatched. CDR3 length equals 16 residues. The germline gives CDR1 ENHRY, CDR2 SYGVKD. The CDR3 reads CAISAGQGSFQETQYF. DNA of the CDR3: TGTGCCATCAGCGCAGGACAGGGCAGTTTCCAAGAGACCCAGTACTTC.

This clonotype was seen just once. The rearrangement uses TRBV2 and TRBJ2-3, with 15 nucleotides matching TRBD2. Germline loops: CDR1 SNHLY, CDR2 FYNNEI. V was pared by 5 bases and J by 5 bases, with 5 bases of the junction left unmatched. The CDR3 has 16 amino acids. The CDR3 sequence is CASSPQGLAGGDTQYF. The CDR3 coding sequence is TGTGCCAGCAGTCCACAGGGACTAGCGGGGGGAGATACGCAGTATTTT. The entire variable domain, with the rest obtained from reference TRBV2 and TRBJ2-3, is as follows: EPEVTQTPSHQVTQMGQEVILRCVPISNHLYFYWYRQILGQKVEFLVSFYNNEISEKSEIFDDQFSVERPDGSNFTLKIRSTKLEDSAMYFCASSPQGLAGGDTQYFGPGTRLTVL.

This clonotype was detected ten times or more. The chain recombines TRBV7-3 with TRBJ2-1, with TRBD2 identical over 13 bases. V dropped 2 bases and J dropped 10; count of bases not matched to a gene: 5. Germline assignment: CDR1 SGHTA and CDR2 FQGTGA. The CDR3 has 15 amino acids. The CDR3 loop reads CASSLGTSGIGEQFF. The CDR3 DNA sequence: TGTGCCAGCAGCTTAGGGACTAGCGGGATAGGGGAGCAGTTCTTC.

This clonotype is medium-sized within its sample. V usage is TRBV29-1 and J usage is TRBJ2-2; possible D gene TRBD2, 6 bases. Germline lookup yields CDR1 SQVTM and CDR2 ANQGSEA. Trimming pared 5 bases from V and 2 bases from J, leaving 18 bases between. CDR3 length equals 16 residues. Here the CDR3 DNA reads TGCAGCGTTCGTGTCGGGAGAGCTTTTAACACCGGGGAGCTGTTTTTT. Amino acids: CSVRVGRAFNTGELFF.

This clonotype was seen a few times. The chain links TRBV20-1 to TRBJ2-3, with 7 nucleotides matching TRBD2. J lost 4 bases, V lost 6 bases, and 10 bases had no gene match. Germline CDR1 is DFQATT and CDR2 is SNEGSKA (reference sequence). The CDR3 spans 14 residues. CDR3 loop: CSAHRGREADTQYF. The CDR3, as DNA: TGCAGTGCCCATCGAGGGAGGGAAGCAGATACGCAGTATTTT.

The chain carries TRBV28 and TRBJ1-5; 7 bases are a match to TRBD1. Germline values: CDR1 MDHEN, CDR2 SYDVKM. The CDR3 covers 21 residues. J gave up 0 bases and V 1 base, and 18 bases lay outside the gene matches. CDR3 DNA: TGTGCCAGCAGTTTATTCAAGGCAGGGGGTTTTGCCGCCAATAGCAATCAGCCCCAGCATTTT. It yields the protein CASSLFKAGGFAANSNQPQHF.

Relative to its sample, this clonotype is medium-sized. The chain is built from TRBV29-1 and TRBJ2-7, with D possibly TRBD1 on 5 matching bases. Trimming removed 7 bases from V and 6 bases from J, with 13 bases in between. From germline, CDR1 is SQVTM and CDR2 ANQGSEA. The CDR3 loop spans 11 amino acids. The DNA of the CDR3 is TGCAGCGCCAAGGACATGGGCGAGCAGTACTTC. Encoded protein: CSAKDMGEQYF.

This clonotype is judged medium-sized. The CDR3 loop is CASSSTGTNYNEQFF. CDR3 coding DNA: TGTGCCAGCAGCTCCACCGGGACAAACTACAATGAGCAGTTCTTC. The chain links TRBV7-2 to TRBJ2-1; D possibly corresponds to TRBD1 (6 bases). Germline CDR1 SGHTA, CDR2 FQGNSA. The CDR3 length is 15 residues. Trimming removed 4 bases at V and 3 bases at J, with 13 bases between.

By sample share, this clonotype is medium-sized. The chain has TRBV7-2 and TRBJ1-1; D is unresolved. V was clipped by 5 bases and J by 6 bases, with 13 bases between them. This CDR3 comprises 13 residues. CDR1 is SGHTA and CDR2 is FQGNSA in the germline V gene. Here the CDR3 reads CASSRKVGAEAFF. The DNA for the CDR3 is TGTGCCAGCAGCCGTAAGGTCGGGGCTGAAGCTTTCTTT.

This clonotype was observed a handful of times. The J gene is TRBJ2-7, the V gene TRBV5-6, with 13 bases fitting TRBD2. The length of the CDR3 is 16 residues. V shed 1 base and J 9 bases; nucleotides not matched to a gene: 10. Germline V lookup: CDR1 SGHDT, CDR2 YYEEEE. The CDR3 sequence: CASSLRTSGGLYWQYF. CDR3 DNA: TGTGCCAGCAGCTTGAGGACTAGCGGGGGCCTCTATTGGCAGTACTTC.

Written as DNA, the CDR3 is TGTGCCAGCAGCAGGGTACAACAAGAGACCCAGTACTTC. It codes for CASSRVQQETQYF. The chain carries TRBV6-1 and TRBJ2-5; D might be TRBD1 (5 bases). CDR1 and CDR2 (germline): MNHNS, SASEGT. Trimming cost V 6 bases and J 2 bases, with 10 bases left between them. This CDR3 is 13 amino acids long.

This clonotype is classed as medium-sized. CDR3: CSVEGGSSYNSPLHF. In DNA form, the CDR3 reads TGCAGCGTTGAGGGGGGGAGCTCCTATAATTCACCCCTCCACTTT. The chain carries TRBV29-1 and TRBJ1-6; the D gene is possibly TRBD1 (5 bases). Germline CDR1 is SQVTM and CDR2 is ANQGSEA. Trimming took 3 bases from V and 0 from J, leaving 9 bases between them. The CDR3 extends over 15 amino acids.

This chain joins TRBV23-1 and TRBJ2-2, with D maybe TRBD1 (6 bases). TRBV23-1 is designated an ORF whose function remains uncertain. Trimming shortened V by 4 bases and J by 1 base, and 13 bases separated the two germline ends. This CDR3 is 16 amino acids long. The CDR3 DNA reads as TGCGCCAGCAGTCTCGCGGACAGAGAGAACACCGGGGAGCTGTTTTTT. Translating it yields CASSLADRENTGELFF.

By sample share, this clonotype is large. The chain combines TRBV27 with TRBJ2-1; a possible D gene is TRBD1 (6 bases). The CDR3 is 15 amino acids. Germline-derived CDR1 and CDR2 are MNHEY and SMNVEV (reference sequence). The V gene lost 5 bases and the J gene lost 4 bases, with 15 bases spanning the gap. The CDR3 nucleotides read TGTGCCAGCAGTGTAACACGGGACACATACAATGAGCAGTTCTTC. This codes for CASSVTRDTYNEQFF.

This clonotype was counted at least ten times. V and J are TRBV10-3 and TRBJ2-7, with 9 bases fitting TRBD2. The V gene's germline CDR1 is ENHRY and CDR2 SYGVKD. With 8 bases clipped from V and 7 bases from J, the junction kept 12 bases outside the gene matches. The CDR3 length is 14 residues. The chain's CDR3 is CAISASGDSREQYF. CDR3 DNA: TGTGCCATCTCGGCTAGCGGGGACTCGCGGGAGCAGTACTTC.